This record concerns one T cell receptor beta chain sequence. Its target antigen remains unknown. In the germline V gene, CDR1 corresponds to SQVTM and CDR2 to ANQGSEA. The CDR3 goes from the cysteine to the phenylalanine over 12 residues. DNA for this receptor is not on file. TCRdb shows the sequencer as Illumina HiSeq 2000. TCR beta cDNA libraries were prepared using 5'RACE template switching, which introduced a universal primer site and unique molecular identifiers. cDNA synthesis was primed from the TCR beta constant segment, followed by two successive PCR amplification steps. In the paper's pipeline: MIGEC handled demultiplexing of the reads and grouping by UMI, while MiTCR was used to assemble and quantify clonotypes. To exclude erroneous sequences, any TCR cDNA sequence not supported by at least two reads was discarded. Downstream repertoire analysis used the tcR package, and clonotypes were matched across fractions by CDR3 nucleotide sequence plus V segment. VDJmatch was used to annotate antigen specificity against VDJdb, with one amino acid substitution in CDR3 allowed. TCRdb reprocessed the reads and lists each CDR3 protein sequence as a single entry, with no DNA. The V and J calls here are based on TCRdb, not the publication. The sample table gives 300,000 to 500,000 distinct CDR3 sequences. The top ten clonotypes cover 9.5% to 12% of the sample.

This specimen belongs to a study of T cells expressing NK-cell markers (TCRdb year 2020). Regarding the research as a whole: Eight donors provided sorted CD3+CD56+NKG2C+, CD3+CD56+NKG2C- and CD3+CD56-NKG2C+ T-cell subsets, whose TCR beta-chain repertoires were profiled. The eight sequenced donors were randomly selected healthy volunteers, three men and five women. Illumina HiSeq 2000/2500, MiSeq or NextSeq was used to sequence libraries as 2 x 150 bp reads. Of the eight sequenced donors, seven were found to be HCMV-seropositive and one was found to be HCMV-seronegative. Points the paper makes about the study in general: Those dominant clonotypes were again the most abundant among CD3+CD56-NKG2C+ cells in a handful of donors, at roughly 25-65%. In about six donors, the dominant CD3+CD56+NKG2C+ clonotypes were found to rank among the top 10 CD8+ clonotypes and to make up about 1.0-7.0% of CD8+ T cells. Whether the expanded NKG2C-expressing T cell clones were specific for HCMV antigens remained unclear.

HCMV-specific IgG was detected in serum with a commercial ELISA kit to determine HCMV serostatus. Ficoll density gradient centrifugation was used to isolate peripheral blood mononuclear cells from blood. The V and J segments used are TRBV29-1 and TRBJ1-2; the TRBD1 assignment by TCRdb is unverifiable without DNA. This TCR was recovered from a woman aged 45-59 years in good health. Donor details come from another sample of the same person, matched by shared clones. Specimen: blood T cells: a sorted CD56 or NKG2C T cell subset, CD4+ or CD8+ T cells, or bulk PBMC T cells (not recorded which). CDR3 region: CSMSPGPGGYTF.